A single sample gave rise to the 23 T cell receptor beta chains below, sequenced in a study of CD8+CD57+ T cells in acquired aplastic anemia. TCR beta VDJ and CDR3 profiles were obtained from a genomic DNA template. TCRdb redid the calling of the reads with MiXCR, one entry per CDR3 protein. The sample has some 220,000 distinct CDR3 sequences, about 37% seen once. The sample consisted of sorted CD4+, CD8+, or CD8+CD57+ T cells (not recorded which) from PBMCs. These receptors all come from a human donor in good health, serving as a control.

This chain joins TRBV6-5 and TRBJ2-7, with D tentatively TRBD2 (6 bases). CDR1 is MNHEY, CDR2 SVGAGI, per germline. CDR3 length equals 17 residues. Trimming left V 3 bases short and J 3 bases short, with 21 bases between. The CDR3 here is CASSYRVFPLADYEQYF. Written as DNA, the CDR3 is TGTGCCAGCAGTTATCGGGTCTTTCCCTTAGCGGACTACGAGCAGTACTTC.

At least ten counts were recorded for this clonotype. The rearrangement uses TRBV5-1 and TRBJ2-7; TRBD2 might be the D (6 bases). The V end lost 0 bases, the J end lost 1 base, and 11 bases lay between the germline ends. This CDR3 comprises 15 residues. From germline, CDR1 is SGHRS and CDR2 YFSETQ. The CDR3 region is CASSLGRLVSYEQYF. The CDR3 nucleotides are TGCGCCAGCAGCTTGGGGCGACTAGTTTCCTACGAGCAGTACTTC. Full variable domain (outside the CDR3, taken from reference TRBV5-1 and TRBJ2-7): KAGVTQTPRYLIKTRGQQVTLSCSPISGHRSVSWYQQTPGQGLQFLFEYFSETQRNKGNFPGRFSGRQFSNSRSEMNVSTLELGDSALYLCASSLGRLVSYEQYFGPGTRLTVT.

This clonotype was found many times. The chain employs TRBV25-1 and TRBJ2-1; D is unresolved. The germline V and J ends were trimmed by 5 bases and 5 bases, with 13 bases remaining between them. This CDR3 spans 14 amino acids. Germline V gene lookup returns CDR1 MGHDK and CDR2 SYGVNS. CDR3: CASSIIDGHNEQFF. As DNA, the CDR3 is TGTGCCAGCAGTATAATAGACGGCCACAATGAGCAGTTCTTC.

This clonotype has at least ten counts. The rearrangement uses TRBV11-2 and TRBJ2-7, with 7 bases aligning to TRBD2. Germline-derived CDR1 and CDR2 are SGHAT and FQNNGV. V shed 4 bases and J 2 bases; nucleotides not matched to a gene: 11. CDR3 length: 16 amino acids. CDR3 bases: TGTGCCAGCAGCTCAATGAGACGGGGAGGGCCCTACGAGCAGTACTTC. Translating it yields CASSSMRRGGPYEQYF.

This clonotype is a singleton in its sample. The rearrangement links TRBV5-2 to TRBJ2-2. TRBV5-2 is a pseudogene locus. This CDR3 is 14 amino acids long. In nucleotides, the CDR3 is TGCGCCAGCGAGAGGACGGTGAACACCGGGGAGCTGTTTTTT. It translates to CASERTVNTGELFF.

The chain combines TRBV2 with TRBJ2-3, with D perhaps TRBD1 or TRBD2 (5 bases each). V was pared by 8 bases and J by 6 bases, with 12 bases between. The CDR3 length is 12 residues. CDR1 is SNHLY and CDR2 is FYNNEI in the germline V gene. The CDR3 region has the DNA TGTGCCAGCTGGGGGTTGAGGGATACGCAGTATTTT. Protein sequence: CASWGLRDTQYF. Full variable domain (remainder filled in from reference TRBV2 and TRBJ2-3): EPEVTQTPSHQVTQMGQEVILRCVPISNHLYFYWYRQILGQKVEFLVSFYNNEISEKSEIFDDQFSVERPDGSNFTLKIRSTKLEDSAMYFCASWGLRDTQYFGPGTRLTVL.

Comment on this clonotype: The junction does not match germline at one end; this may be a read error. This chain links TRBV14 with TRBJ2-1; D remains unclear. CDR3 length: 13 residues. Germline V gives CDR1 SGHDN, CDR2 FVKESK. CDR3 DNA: TGTGCCAGCAGCCCCCTGGAAGGGAATGAGCAGTCCTTC. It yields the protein CASSPLEGNEQSF.

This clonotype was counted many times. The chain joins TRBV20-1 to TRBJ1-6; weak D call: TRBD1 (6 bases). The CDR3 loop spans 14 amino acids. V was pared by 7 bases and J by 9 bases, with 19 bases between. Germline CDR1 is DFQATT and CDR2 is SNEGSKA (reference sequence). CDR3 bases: TGCAGTGGAAAACAGGGCGGTGCGAGTTCACCCCTCCACTTT. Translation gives CSGKQGGASSPLHF.

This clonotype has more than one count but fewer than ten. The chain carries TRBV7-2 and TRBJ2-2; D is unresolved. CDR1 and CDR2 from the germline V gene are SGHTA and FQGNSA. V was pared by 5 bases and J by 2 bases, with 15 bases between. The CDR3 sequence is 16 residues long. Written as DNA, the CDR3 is TGTGCCAGCAGCCTTAGGAAGGCGGCTAACACCGGGGAGCTGTTTTTT. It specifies CASSLRKAANTGELFF.

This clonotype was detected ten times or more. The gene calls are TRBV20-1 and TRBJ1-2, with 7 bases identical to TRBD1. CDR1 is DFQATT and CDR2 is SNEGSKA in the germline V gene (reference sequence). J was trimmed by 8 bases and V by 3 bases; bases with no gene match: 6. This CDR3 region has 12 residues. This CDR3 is CSASRQGNGYTF. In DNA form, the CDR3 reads TGCAGTGCTAGTAGACAGGGTAACGGCTACACCTTC.

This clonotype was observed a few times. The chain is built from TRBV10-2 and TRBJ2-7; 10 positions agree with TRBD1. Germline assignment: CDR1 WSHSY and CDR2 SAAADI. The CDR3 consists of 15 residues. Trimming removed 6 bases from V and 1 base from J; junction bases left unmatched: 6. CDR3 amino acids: CASRGWDRGSYEQYF. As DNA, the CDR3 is TGCGCCAGCAGGGGTTGGGACAGGGGTTCCTACGAGCAGTACTTC.

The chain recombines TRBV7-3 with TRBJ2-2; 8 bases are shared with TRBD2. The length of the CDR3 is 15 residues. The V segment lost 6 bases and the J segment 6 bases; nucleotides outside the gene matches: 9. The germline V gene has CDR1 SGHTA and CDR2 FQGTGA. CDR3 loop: CASRDRGGDAGELFF. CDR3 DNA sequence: TGTGCCAGCAGGGACCGGGGGGGCGACGCCGGGGAGCTGTTTTTT.

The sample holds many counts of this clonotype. For the CDR3, the DNA is TGTGCCAGCAGAACGTTATGGACAGCGGATGGCTACACCTTC. Translation gives CASRTLWTADGYTF. This chain links TRBV12-3 or TRBV12-4 with TRBJ1-2; TRBD1 might be the D (6 bases). Deletions cut 6 bases from V and 6 bases from J, with 17 bases between. The CDR3 runs to 14 residues.

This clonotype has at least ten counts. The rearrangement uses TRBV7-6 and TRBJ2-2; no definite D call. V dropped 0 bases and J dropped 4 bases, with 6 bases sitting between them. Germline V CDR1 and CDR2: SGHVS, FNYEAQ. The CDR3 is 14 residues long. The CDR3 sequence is CASSLAARTGELFF. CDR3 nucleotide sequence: TGTGCCAGCAGCTTAGCGGCACGCACCGGGGAGCTGTTTTTT.

CDR3 bases: TGTGCCAGCAGCGGAGGGGATTATGGCTACACCTTC. Its protein product is CASSGGDYGYTF. The chain recombines TRBV3-1 with TRBJ1-2; D is possibly TRBD1 (5 bases). The V gene's germline CDR1 is LGHDT and CDR2 YNNKEL (reference sequence). V lost 5 bases, J lost 5 bases, and 9 bases lay in between. The CDR3 spans 12 residues. Full variable domain (rest looked up from reference TRBV3-1 and TRBJ1-2): DTAVSQTPKYLVTQMGNDKSIKCEQNLGHDTMYWYKQDSKKFLKIMFSYNNKELIINETVPNRFSPKSPDKAHLNLHINSLELGDSAVYFCASSGGDYGYTFGSGTRLTVV.

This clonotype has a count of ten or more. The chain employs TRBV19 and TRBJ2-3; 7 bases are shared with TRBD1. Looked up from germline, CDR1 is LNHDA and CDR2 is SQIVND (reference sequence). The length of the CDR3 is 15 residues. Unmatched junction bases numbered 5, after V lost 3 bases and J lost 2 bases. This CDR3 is CASSILTGDTDTQYF. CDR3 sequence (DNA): TGTGCCAGTAGTATTTTAACAGGGGACACAGATACGCAGTATTTT.

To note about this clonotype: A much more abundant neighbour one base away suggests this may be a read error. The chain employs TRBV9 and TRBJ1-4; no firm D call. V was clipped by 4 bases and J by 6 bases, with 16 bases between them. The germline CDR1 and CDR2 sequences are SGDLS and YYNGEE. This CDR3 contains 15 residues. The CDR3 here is CASSLEGNADEKLFF. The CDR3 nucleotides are TGTGCCAGCAGCCTCGAGGGAAACGCTGATGAAAAACTGTTTTTT.

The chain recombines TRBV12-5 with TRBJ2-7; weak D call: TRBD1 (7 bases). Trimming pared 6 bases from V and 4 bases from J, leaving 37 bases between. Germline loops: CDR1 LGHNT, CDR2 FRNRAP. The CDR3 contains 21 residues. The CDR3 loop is CASGPGSGRVAGGIGLYEQYF. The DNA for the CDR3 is TGTGCTAGTGGGCCAGGGTCGGGCCGTGTCGCAGGGGGGATCGGCCTATACGAGCAGTACTTC.

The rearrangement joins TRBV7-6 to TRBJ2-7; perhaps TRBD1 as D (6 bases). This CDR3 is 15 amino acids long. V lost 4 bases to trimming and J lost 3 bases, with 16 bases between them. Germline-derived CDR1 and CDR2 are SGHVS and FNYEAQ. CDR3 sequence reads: CASSSRTALFYEQYF. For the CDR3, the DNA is TGTGCCAGCAGCTCCCGGACAGCCCTTTTCTACGAGCAGTACTTC.

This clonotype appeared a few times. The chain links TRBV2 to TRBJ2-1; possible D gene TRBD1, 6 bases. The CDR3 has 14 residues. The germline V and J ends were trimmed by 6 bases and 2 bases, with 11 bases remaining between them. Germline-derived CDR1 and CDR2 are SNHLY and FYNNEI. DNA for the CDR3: TGTGCCAGCAGGGGCAGGGGCGCCTACAATGAGCAGTTCTTC. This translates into CASRGRGAYNEQFF. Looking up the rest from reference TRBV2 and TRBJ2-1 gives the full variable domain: EPEVTQTPSHQVTQMGQEVILRCVPISNHLYFYWYRQILGQKVEFLVSFYNNEISEKSEIFDDQFSVERPDGSNFTLKIRSTKLEDSAMYFCASRGRGAYNEQFFGPGTRLTVL.

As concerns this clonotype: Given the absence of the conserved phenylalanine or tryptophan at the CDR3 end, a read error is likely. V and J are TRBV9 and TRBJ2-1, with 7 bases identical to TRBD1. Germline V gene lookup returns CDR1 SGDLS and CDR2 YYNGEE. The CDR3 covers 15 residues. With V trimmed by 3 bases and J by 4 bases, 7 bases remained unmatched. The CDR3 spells CASSEQGYLYNEQFL. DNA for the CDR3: TGTGCCAGCAGCGAACAGGGGTATCTGTACAATGAGCAGTTCCTC.

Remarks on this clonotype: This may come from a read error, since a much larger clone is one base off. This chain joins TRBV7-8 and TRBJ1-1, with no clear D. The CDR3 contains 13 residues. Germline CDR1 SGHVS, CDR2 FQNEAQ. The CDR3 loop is CASRTGQNTEALF. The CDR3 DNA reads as TGTGCCAGCAGAACCGGGCAGAACACTGAAGCTCTCTTT.

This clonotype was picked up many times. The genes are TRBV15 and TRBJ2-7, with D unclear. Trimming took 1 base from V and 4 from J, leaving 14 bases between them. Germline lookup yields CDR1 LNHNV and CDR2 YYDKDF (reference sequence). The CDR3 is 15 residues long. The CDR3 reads CATSRGWGNQYEQYF. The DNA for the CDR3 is TGTGCCACCAGCAGAGGGTGGGGTAACCAGTACGAGCAGTACTTC.